This T cell receptor (beta chain) stems from a study of shared clonotypes between healthy human individuals. Study as a whole: Each donor contributed plates that comprised three CD4 naive, three CD4 memory, two CD8 naive and one CD8 memory. Study results and caveats: The sharing of about 5% of naive CD4 clonotypes was seen across a handful of donors. Compared with clonotypes that all four donors shared, non-shared clonotypes had lower generation probabilities.

The data were produced by immunoSEQ multiplex PCR, yet TCRdb's version contains in-frame clones alone and is incomplete. The data contain 500,000 to 700,000 clones, approximately 96% of them singletons. As to this clone: Its specificity is unknown.

The germline CDR1 and CDR2 sequences are SEHNR and FQNEAQ (reference sequence). The CDR3 totals 15 residues. Trimming took off 5 bases at V and 5 bases at J, with 18 bases between the two ends. Cells designated naive CD8 were CD45RO-negative and were positively selected for CCR7, with terminally differentiated effector memory CD45RA+ cells excluded. The donor cohort consisted entirely of Caucasian adults residing in Nashville, Tennessee. The receptor comes from a woman aged 25-40 years in good health. Sequencing was carried out using naive CD8+ T cells sorted from blood. The chain links TRBV7-9 to TRBJ1-1, with a possible D match to TRBD1 (6 bases). The CDR3 sequence: CASSHPRGAGTEAFF. In nucleotides, the CDR3 is TGTGCCAGCAGCCATCCGAGGGGGGCGGGTACTGAAGCTTTCTTT.